This TCR beta chain was observed in a study of spatial heterogeneity in lung cancer. On the study more broadly: In raw reads, more than eight appearances on average were recorded for each unique TCR and UMI combination. Overall study results and limits: Ubiquitous expanded tumor TCRs were seen in blood more at resection than at follow-up.

Documented time point: sample taken at primary tumor resection. Extraction of whole RNA from tumor, nontumor lung or frozen PBMC preceded unsorted sequencing. The donors comprised approximately 72 untreated early-stage non-small cell lung cancer patients. TCRdb itself ran the 5' RACE reads through MiXCR, one entry per CDR3 protein. The table includes about 38,000 distinct CDR3 sequences, 5.2% detected once. V was pared by 7 bases and J by 2 bases, with 11 bases between. There are 13 residues in the CDR3. Turning to this clonotype: No antigen is known for it.

Sequenced material: PBMCs, taken at surgery. The sequence derives from a female donor with early-stage non-small cell lung cancer. This chain connects TRBV12-3 or TRBV12-4 to TRBJ1-1; D possibly corresponds to TRBD1 (5 bases). CDR3 protein: CASNRQRNTEAFF. The CDR3 nucleotides are TGTGCCAGCAACCGACAGCGTAACACTGAAGCTTTCTTT.